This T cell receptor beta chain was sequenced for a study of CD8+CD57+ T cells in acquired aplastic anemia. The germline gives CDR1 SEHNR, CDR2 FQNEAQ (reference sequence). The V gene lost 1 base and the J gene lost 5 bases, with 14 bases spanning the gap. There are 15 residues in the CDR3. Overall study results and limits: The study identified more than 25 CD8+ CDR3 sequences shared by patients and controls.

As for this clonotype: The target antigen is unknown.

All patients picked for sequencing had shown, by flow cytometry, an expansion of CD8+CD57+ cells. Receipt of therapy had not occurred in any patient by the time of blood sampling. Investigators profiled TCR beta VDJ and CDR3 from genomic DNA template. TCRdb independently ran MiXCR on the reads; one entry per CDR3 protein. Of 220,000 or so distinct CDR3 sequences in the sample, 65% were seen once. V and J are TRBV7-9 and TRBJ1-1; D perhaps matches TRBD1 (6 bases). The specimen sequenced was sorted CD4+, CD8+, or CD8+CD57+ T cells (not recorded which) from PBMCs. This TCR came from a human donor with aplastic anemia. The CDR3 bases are TGTGCCAGCAGCTTAGGTACAGGGTCAGGGACTGAAGCTTTCTTT. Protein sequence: CASSLGTGSGTEAFF.